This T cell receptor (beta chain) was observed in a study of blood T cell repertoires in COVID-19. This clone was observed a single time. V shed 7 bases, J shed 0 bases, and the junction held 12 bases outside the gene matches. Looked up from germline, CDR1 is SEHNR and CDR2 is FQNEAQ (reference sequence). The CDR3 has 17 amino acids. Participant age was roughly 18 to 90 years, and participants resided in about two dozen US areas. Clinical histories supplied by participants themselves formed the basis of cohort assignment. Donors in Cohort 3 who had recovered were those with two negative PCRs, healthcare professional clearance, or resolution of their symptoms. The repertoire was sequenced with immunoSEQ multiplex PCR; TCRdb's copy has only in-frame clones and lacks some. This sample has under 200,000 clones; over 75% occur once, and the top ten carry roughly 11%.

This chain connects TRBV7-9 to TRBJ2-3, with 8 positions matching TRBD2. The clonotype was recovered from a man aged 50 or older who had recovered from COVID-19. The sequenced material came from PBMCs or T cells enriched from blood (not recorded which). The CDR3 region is CASTSTSVTTSTDTQYF. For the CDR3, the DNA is TGTGCCAGCACCTCGACTAGCGTTACTACTAGCACAGATACGCAGTATTTT.